This TCR beta chain was sequenced for a study of blood T cell repertoires in COVID-19. This CDR3 comprises 19 residues. Germline trimming cut 2 bases from V and 3 bases from J; bases unmatched to any gene: 11. CDR1 SGHAT and CDR2 FQNNGV come from the germline V gene. Clones were read by immunoSEQ multiplex PCR, and TCRdb kept only the in-frame ones, dropping some. This sample has under 200,000 clones, with more than 70% found just once. The chain carries TRBV11-2 and TRBJ2-5; 14 bases fit TRBD2. Sequenced material: PBMCs or T cells enriched from blood (not recorded which). The TCR originated in a woman aged 50 to 60 in a cohort exposed to, infected with or recovered from COVID-19 (not recorded which). The CDR3 reads CASSLKRLAGGATEETQYF. Written as DNA, the CDR3 is TGTGCCAGCAGCTTAAAGCGACTAGCGGGGGGGGCGACGGAAGAGACCCAGTACTTC. The full variable domain, with the rest looked up from reference TRBV11-2 and TRBJ2-5, is EAGVAQSPRYKIIEKRQSVAFWCNPISGHATLYWYQQILGQGPKLLIQFQNNGVVDDSQLPKDRFSAERLKGVDSTLKIQPAKLEDSAVYLCASSLKRLAGGATEETQYFGPGTRLLVL.